Listed below are T cell receptor beta chains from one sample, sequenced in a study of shared clonotypes between healthy human individuals. Here immunoSEQ multiplex PCR was the method, and the copy in TCRdb shows in-frame clones only, minus some. The sample yields 950,000 to 1,100,000 clones, about 74% seen once. The sequenced material came from memory CD4+ T cells sorted from blood. The receptor set was obtained from a man younger than 35 in good health. Each CDR3 is given with its conserved first and last residue. A D gene is named only where the DNA matches it firmly. Size values are once, few and many counts, or a class for expanded clones, and some rows have none.

V	D	J	size	DNA	CDR3
TRBV7-9	TRBD1	TRBJ2-6	NA	TGTGCCAGCAGCCTACTTGGGACAGGGGGTTTGAGTGGGGCCAACGTCCTGACTTTC	CASSLLGTGGLSGANVLTF
TRBV11-2	TRBD1	TRBJ2-6	NA	TGTGCCAGCAGTTTACGGCCGGGACAGGGAGACTCTGGGGCCAACGTCCTGACTTTC	CASSLRPGQGDSGANVLTF
TRBV11-3	NA	TRBJ2-1	NA	TGTGCCAGCAGCCGGGGACTGGGCCGTGAATACAATGAGCAGTTCTTC	CASSRGLGREYNEQFF
TRBV9	TRBD1	TRBJ2-7	NA	TGTGCCAGCAGCGTAGCCTTGCAGGGGGTGGACGAGCAGTACTTC	CASSVALQGVDEQYF
TRBV10-1	TRBD1	TRBJ1-4	once	TGCGCCAGCAGTGAACAGGACAGGATTGTAACTAATGAAAAACTGTTTTTT	CASSEQDRIVTNEKLFF
TRBV27	NA	TRBJ2-6	NA	TGTGCCAGCAGTTCACACGGGGCCAACGTCCTGACTTTC	CASSSHGANVLTF
TRBV11-2	NA	TRBJ1-3	NA	TGTGCCAGCAGCCCCGTAGCCGCCTCCCGCTCTGGAAACACCATATATTTT	CASSPVAASRSGNTIYF
TRBV5-1	NA	TRBJ1-2	NA	TGCGCCAGCAGCTTGGTTCAGGGAAGGGATGGCTACACCTTC	CASSLVQGRDGYTF
TRBV20-1	NA	TRBJ2-7	NA	TGCAGTGCTAATAGACAGTACGAGCAGTACTTC	CSANRQYEQYF
TRBV14	NA	TRBJ1-6	NA	TGTGCCAGCAGCCAAAGGCAGGGCCAATCACCCCTCCACTTT	CASSQRQGQSPLHF
TRBV5-1	TRBD2	TRBJ2-2	few	TGCGCCAGCAGCTTGGTGGCGCAGGGAGGGACCGGGGAGCTGTTTTTT	CASSLVAQGGTGELFF
TRBV6-5	NA	TRBJ2-1	NA	TGTGCCAGCAGATCCTACTACACCATCGAGCAGTTCTTC	CASRSYYTIEQFF